Below are 4 T cell receptor beta chains sequenced from a single sample in a study of CD4 and CD8 cells across lung adenocarcinoma regions. TCRdb re-analysed the PCR reads in MiXCR, keeping a single row per CDR3 protein. The profile shows approximately 9,100 distinct CDR3 sequences, roughly half of them singletons. The specimen was CD4+ T cells from the margin of a lung tumor. These receptors originate from a male donor with lung adenocarcinoma. The CD4 and CD8 labels of this study may be unreliable.

This clonotype is large within its sample. J is TRBJ1-2 and V is TRBV6-5, with 8 bases matching TRBD1. J was trimmed by 7 bases and V by 6 bases; bases with no gene match: 1. The V gene's germline CDR1 is MNHEY and CDR2 SVGAGI. The CDR3 is made up of 11 amino acids. CDR3 residues: CASRTGGGYTF. For the CDR3, the DNA is TGTGCCAGCAGAACAGGGGGTGGCTACACCTTC.

Ten or more counts support this clonotype. The rearrangement links TRBV27 to TRBJ2-3; D is undetermined. CDR1 is MNHEY and CDR2 is SMNVEV in the germline V gene (reference sequence). V lost 6 bases, J lost 0 bases, and 13 bases lay in between. This CDR3 has 15 residues. The CDR3 bases are TGTGCCAGCAGCGCGGTCAGCCTAAGCACAGATACGCAGTATTTT. As protein: CASSAVSLSTDTQYF.

The rearrangement uses TRBV10-3 and TRBJ2-1, with a weak D call TRBD2 (7 bases). The CDR3 extends over 14 amino acids. V was trimmed by 10 bases and J by 7 bases, leaving 20 bases between them. Per germline, CDR1 ENHRY and CDR2 SYGVKD. CDR3 in DNA: TGTGCCACTGGTTTGAGGGGGGGTTTAAATGAGCAGTTCTTC. This gives the protein CATGLRGGLNEQFF.

The chain has TRBV30 and TRBJ2-1; 8 bases fit TRBD2. The CDR3 spans 13 residues. Trimming took 0 bases from V and 10 from J; bases not matched to a gene: 5. CDR1 and CDR2 from the germline V gene are GTSNPN and SVGIG (reference sequence). CDR3 residues: CAWSVAGEGEQFF. The DNA for the CDR3 is TGTGCCTGGAGTGTAGCGGGAGAGGGGGAGCAGTTCTTC.